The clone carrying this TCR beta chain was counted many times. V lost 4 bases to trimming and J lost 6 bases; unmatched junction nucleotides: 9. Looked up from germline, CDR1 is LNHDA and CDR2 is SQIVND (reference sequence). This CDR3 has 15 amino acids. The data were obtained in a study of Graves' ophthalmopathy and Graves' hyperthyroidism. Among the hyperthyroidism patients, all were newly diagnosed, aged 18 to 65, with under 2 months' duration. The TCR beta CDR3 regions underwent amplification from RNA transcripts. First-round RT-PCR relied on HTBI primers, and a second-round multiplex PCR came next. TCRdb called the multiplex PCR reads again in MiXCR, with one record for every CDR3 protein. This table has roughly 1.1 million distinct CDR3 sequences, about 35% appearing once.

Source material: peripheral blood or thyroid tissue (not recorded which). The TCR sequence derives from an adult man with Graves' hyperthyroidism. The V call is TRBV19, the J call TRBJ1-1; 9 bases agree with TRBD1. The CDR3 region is CASSRKYRGHAEAFF. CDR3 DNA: TGTGCCAGTAGTAGGAAATACAGGGGGCACGCTGAAGCTTTCTTT.